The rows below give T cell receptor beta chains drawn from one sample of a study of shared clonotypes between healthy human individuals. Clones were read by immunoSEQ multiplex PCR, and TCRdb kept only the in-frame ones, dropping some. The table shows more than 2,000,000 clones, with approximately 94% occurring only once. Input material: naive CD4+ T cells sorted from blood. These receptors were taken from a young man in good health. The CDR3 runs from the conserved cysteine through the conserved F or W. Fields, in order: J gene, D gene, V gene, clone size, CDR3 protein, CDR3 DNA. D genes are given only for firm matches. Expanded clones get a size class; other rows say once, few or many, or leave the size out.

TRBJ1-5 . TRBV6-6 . CASRLTGLGPQHF TGTGCCAGCAGGTTGACAGGCTTAGGGCCCCAGCATTTT
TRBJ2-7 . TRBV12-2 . CAGRLPRESSYEQYF TGTGCAGGGCGCCTACCCCGGGAGAGCTCCTACGAGCAGTACTTC
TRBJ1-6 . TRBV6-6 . CASTSIPPVSPLHF TGTGCCAGCACCTCAATCCCACCCGTTTCACCCCTCCACTTT
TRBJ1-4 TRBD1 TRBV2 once CASSEAASGGRLGKLFF TGTGCCAGCAGTGAAGCCGCCTCAGGGGGCCGGTTGGGAAAACTGTTTTTT
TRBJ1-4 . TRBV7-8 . CASSDPGTGNEKLFF TGTGCCAGCAGCGACCCCGGGACGGGAAATGAAAAACTGTTTTTT
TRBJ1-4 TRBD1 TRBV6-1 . CASSPAGTGKLFF TGTGCCAGCAGCCCCGCCGGGACAGGAAAACTGTTTTTT
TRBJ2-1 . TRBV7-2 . CASSLGLLAGAGYNEQFF TGTGCCAGCAGCTTAGGCCTCTTGGCAGGGGCGGGGTACAATGAGCAGTTCTTC
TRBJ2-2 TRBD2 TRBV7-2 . CASSRGTSGRGGELFF TGTGCCAGCAGCCGGGGGACTAGCGGGAGGGGCGGGGAGCTGTTTTTT
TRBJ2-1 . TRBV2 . CASGQNYNEQFF TGTGCCAGTGGACAGAACTACAATGAGCAGTTCTTC
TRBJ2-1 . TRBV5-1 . CASSSLDSANEQFF TGCGCCAGCAGCTCTCTCGATTCGGCAAATGAGCAGTTCTTC
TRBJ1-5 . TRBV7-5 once CASSLGGDQPQHF TGTGCCAGCAGCTTAGGTGGAGATCAGCCCCAGCATTTT
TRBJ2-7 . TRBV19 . CASSHPGEVFYEQYF TGTGCCAGTAGTCATCCAGGGGAGGTATTCTACGAGCAGTACTTC
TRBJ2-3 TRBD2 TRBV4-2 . CASSLDSGGTDTQYF TGTGCCAGCAGCCTGGATAGCGGGGGCACAGATACGCAGTATTTT
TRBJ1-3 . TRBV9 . CASSGDRVSGNTIYF TGTGCCAGCAGCGGTGACAGAGTCTCTGGAAACACCATATATTTT
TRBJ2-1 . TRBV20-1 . CSGAADNEQFF TGCAGTGGGGCGGCGGACAATGAGCAGTTCTTC
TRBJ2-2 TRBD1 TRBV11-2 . CASSPQGINTGELFF TGTGCCAGCAGCCCACAGGGGATTAACACCGGGGAGCTGTTTTTT
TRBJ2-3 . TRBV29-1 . CSVEGLTDTQYF TGCAGCGTGGAGGGTTTGACAGATACGCAGTATTTT
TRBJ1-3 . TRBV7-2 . CASSSWGGRGNTIYF TGTGCCAGCAGCTCATGGGGGGGACGAGGAAACACCATATATTTT
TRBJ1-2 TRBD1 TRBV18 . CASSSSVQGAGYTF TGTGCCAGCTCATCATCAGTACAGGGGGCCGGCTACACCTTC
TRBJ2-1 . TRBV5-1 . CASSRDRTGTIDEQFF TGCGCCAGCAGCCGAGACAGGACGGGTACAATCGATGAGCAGTTCTTC
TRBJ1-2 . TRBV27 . CASSFRDGARGGYTF TGTGCCAGCAGTTTTCGAGACGGGGCGCGGGGTGGCTACACCTTC
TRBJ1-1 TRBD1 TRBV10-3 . CAISTSTGTEAFF TGTGCCATCAGTACATCGACAGGGACCGAGGCTTTCTTT
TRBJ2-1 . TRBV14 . CASSQYNFNEQFF TGTGCCAGCAGCCAATATAACTTCAATGAGCAGTTCTTC
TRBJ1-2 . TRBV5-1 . CASSLLQGAYGYTF TGCGCCAGCAGCTTACTACAGGGCGCCTATGGCTACACCTTC
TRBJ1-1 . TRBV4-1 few CATKPTGRTLNTEAFF TGCGCCACCAAGCCCACGGGGAGAACTCTGAACACTGAAGCTTTCTTT
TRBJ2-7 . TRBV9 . CASSAQRIGYEQYF TGTGCCAGCAGCGCCCAGAGGATCGGGTACGAGCAGTACTTC
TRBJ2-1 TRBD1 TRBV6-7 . CASKGDSYNEQFF TGTGCCAGCAAAGGGGACAGCTACAATGAGCAGTTCTTC
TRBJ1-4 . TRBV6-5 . CASSYAGGRKDKLFF TGTGCCAGCAGTTACGCGGGGGGGAGAAAAGATAAACTGTTTTTT
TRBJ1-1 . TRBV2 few CASSRTEKAFF TGTGCCAGCAGTAGGACAGAGAAAGCTTTCTTT
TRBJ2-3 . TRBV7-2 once CASSLGTGDGAKFTDTQYF TGTGCCAGCAGCTTAGGGACTGGGGACGGGGCTAAATTCACAGATACGCAGTATTTT
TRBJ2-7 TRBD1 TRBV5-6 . CASSSYPAGTGFEQYF TGTGCCAGCAGCTCTTACCCGGCCGGGACAGGGTTCGAGCAGTACTTC
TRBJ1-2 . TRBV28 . CASSLSAGRIGGYTF TGTGCCAGCAGTTTATCGGCAGGGAGGATCGGTGGCTACACCTTC
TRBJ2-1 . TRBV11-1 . CASSPTERSYNEQFF TGTGCCAGCAGCCCGACAGAAAGGTCCTACAATGAGCAGTTCTTC
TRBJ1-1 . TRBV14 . CASSPWDGEAFF TGTGCCAGCAGCCCGTGGGACGGTGAAGCTTTCTTT
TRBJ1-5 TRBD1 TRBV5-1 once CASSLTTGGGQPQHF TGCGCCAGCAGCTTGACAACAGGGGGCGGACAGCCCCAGCATTTT
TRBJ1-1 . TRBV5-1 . CASSLNRLGESTEAFF TGCGCCAGCAGCTTGAATCGTCTCGGGGAAAGCACTGAAGCTTTCTTT
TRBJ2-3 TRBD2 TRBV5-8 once CASSFLGRRTSTDTQYF TGTGCCAGCAGCTTCCTCGGGAGGAGGACTAGCACAGATACGCAGTATTTT
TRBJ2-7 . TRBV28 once CASTLSGTDSYEQYF TGTGCCAGCACTCTCTCCGGGACGGATTCCTACGAGCAGTACTTC
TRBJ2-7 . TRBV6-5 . CASSFRVLYEQYF TGTGCCAGCAGTTTTCGGGTTTTATACGAGCAGTACTTC
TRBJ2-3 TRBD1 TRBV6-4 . CASSVTGVRTDTQYF TGTGCCAGCAGTGTAACAGGGGTCCGAACAGATACGCAGTATTTT
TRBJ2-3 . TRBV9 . CASNDGSGRDTQYF TGTGCCAGCAACGACGGGAGTGGGAGAGATACGCAGTATTTT
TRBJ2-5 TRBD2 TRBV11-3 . CASSFGGAPQETQYF TGTGCCAGCAGCTTCGGGGGGGCCCCCCAAGAGACCCAGTACTTC
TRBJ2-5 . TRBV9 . CASSVWGERGETQYF TGTGCCAGCAGCGTTTGGGGTGAGAGGGGAGAGACCCAGTACTTC
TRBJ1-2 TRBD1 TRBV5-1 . CASSSESTGYYGYTF TGCGCCAGCAGCTCGGAGTCGACAGGGTACTATGGCTACACCTTC
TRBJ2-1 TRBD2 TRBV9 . CASSFSGLAVYNEQFF TGTGCCAGCAGCTTCAGCGGACTAGCGGTGTACAATGAGCAGTTCTTC
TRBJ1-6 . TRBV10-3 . CAISNSGPLVGQGRNSPLHF TGTGCCATCAGTAATTCGGGGCCCCTGGTTGGCCAGGGGCGTAATTCACCCCTCCACTTT
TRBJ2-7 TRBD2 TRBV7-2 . CASPSARREYGYEQYF TGTGCCAGCCCCTCTGCCCGGCGGGAGTACGGGTACGAGCAGTACTTC
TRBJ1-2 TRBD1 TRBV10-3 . CAINPDSSTGSYGYTF TGTGCCATCAATCCTGACTCCTCGACAGGGAGCTATGGCTACACCTTC
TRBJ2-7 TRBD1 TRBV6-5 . CASRRQGRYEQYF TGTGCCAGCAGAAGACAGGGGCGGTACGAGCAGTACTTC
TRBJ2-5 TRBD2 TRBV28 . CASSLFGGWETQYF TGTGCCAGCAGTTTATTCGGGGGGTGGGAGACCCAGTACTTC
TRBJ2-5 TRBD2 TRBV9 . CASSARLAGGRETQYF TGTGCCAGCAGCGCGCGACTAGCGGGAGGGAGGGAGACCCAGTACTTC